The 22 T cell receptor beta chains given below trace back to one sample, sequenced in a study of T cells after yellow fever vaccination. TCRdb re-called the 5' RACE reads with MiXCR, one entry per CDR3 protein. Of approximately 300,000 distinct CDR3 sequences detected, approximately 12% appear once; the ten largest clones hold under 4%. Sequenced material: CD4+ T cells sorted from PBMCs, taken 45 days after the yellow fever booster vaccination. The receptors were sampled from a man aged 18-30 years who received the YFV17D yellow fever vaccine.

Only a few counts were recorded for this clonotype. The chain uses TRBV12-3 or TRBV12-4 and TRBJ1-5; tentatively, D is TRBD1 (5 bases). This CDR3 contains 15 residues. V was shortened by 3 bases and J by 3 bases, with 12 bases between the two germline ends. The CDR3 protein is CASSFGAAINQPQHF. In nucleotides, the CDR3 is TGTGCCAGCAGTTTTGGGGCCGCCATCAATCAGCCCCAGCATTTT.

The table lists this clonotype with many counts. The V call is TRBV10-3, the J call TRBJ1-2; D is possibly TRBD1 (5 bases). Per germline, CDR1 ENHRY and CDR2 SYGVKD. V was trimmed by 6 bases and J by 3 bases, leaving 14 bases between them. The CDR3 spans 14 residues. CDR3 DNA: TGTGCCATCAGGCCCCGACAGAGCGACTATGGCTACACCTTC. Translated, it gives CAIRPRQSDYGYTF.

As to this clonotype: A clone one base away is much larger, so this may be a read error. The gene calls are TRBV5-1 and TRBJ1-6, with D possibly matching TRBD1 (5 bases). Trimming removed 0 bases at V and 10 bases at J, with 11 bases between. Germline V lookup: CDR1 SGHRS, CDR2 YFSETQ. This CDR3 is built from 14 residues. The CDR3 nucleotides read TGCGCCAGCAGCTTGGGACAGAGAGACTCACCCCTCCACTTT. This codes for CASSLGQRDSPLHF. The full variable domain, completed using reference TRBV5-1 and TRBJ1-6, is KAGVTQTPRYLIKTRGQQVTLSCSPISGHRSVSWYQQTPGQGLQFLFEYFSETQRNKGNFPGRFSGRQFSNSRSEMNVSTLELGDSALYLCASSLGQRDSPLHFGNGTRLTVT.

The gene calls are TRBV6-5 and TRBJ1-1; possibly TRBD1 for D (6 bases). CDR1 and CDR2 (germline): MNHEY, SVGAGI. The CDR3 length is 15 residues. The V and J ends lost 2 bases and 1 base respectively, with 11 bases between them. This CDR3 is CASSYGQNRNTEAFF. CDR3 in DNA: TGTGCCAGCAGTTACGGACAGAACCGGAACACTGAAGCTTTCTTT.

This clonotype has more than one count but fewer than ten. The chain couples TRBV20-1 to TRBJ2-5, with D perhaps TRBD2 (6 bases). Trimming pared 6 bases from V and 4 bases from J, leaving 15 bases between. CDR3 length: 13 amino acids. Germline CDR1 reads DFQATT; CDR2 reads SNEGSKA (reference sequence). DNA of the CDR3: TGCAGTGCCGGCCGCCTCGGGGGAGAGACCCAGTACTTC. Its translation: CSAGRLGGETQYF.

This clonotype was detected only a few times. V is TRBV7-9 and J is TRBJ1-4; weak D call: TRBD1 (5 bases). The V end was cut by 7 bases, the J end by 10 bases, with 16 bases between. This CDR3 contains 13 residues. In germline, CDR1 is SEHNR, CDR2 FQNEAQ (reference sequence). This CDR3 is CASTRGLGGKLFF. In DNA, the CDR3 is TGTGCCAGCACCCGCGGGCTGGGGGGAAAACTGTTTTTT.

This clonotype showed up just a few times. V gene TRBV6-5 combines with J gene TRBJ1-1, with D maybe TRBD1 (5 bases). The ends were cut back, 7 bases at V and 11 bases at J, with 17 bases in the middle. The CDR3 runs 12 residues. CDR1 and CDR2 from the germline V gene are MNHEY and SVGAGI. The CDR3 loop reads CASTTPGPGAFF. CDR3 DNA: TGTGCCAGCACCACCCCGGGACCCGGGGCTTTCTTT.

CDR3 amino acids: CSAMVWAQETQYF. The CDR3 region has the DNA TGCAGTGCTATGGTGTGGGCTCAAGAGACCCAGTACTTC. The rearrangement joins TRBV20-1 to TRBJ2-5; D ambiguous. The V end lost 4 bases, the J end lost 2 bases, and 11 bases lay between the germline ends. The CDR3 extends over 13 amino acids. Germline V gene lookup returns CDR1 DFQATT and CDR2 SNEGSKA (reference sequence).

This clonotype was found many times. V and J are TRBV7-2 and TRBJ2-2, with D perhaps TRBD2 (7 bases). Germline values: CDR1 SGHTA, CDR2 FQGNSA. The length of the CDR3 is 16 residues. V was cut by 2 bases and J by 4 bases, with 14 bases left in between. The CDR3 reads CASSLLSGGPTGELFF. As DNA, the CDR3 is TGTGCCAGCAGCTTATTATCCGGGGGGCCCACCGGGGAGCTGTTTTTT. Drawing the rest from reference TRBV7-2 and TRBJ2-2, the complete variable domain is GAGVSQSPSNKVTEKGKDVELRCDPISGHTALYWYRQSLGQGLEFLIYFQGNSAPDKSGLPSDRFSAERTGGSVSTLTIQRTQQEDSAVYLCASSLLSGGPTGELFFGEGSRLTVL.

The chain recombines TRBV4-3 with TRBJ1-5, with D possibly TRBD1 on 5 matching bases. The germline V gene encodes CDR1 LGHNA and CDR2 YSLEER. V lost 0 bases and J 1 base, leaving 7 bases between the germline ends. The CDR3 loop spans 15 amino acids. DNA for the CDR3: TGCGCCAGCAGCCAAGATTCAGGGAGCAATCAGCCCCAGCATTTT. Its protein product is CASSQDSGSNQPQHF.

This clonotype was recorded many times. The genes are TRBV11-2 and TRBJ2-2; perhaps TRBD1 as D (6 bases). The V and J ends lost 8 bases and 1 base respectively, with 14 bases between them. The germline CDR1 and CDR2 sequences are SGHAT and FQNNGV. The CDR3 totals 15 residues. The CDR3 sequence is CASRPMTGNTGELFF. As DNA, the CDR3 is TGTGCCAGCCGCCCTATGACAGGGAACACCGGGGAGCTGTTTTTT.

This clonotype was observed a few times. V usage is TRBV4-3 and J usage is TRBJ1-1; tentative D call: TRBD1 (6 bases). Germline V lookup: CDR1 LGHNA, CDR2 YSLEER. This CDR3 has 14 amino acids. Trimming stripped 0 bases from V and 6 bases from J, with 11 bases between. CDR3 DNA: TGCGCCAGCAGCCAAGACCCTGGACAGTCTGAAGCTTTCTTT. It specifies CASSQDPGQSEAFF.

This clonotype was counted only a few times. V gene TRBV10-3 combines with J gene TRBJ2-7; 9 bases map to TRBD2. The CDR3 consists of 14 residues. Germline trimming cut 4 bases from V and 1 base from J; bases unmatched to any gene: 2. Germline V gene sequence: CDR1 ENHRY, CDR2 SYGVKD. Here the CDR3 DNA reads TGTGCCATCAGTGCGCGGGGGGGGTCCTACGAGCAGTACTTC. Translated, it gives CAISARGGSYEQYF.

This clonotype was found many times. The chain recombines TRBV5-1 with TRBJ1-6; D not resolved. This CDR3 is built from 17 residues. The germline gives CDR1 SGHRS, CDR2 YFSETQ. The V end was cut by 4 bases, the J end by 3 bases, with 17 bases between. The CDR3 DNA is TGCGCCAGCAGCCCGGCCTCGGGGAGCGACTATAATTCACCCCTCCACTTT. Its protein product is CASSPASGSDYNSPLHF. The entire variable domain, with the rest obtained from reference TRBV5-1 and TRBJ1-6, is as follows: KAGVTQTPRYLIKTRGQQVTLSCSPISGHRSVSWYQQTPGQGLQFLFEYFSETQRNKGNFPGRFSGRQFSNSRSEMNVSTLELGDSALYLCASSPASGSDYNSPLHFGNGTRLTVT.

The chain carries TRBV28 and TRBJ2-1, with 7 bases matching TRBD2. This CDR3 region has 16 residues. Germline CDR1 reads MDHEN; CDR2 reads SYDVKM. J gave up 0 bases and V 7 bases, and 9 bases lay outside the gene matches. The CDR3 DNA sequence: TGTGCCAGCACCCTGAGCGGGGCGAGCTCCTACAATGAGCAGTTCTTC. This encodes CASTLSGASSYNEQFF.

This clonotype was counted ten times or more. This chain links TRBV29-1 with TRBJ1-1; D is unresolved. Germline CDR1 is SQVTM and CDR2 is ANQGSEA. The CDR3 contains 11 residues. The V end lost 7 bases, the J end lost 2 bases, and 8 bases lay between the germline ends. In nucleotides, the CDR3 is TGCAGCGCGGTAGGCAACACTGAAGCTTTCTTT. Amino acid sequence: CSAVGNTEAFF.

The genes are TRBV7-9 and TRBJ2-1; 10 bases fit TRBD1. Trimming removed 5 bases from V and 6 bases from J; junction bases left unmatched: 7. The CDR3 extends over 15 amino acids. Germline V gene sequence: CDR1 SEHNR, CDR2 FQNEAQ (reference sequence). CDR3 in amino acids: CASSTRDRGSNEQFF. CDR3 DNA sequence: TGTGCCAGCAGCACACGGGACAGGGGCTCCAATGAGCAGTTCTTC. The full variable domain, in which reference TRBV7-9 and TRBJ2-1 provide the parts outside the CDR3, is DTGVSQNPRHKITKRGQNVTFRCDPISEHNRLYWYRQTLGQGPEFLTYFQNEAQLEKSRLLSDRFSAERPKGSFSTLEIQRTEQGDSAMYLCASSTRDRGSNEQFFGPGTRLTVL.

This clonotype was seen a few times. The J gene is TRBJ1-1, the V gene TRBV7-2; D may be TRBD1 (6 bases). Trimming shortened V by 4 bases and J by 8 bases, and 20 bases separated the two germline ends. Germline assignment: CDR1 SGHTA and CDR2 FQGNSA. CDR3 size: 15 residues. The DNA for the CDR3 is TGTGCCAGCAGCTCCAACAGTCAACCGACAGGAGAAGCTTTCTTT. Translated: CASSSNSQPTGEAFF.

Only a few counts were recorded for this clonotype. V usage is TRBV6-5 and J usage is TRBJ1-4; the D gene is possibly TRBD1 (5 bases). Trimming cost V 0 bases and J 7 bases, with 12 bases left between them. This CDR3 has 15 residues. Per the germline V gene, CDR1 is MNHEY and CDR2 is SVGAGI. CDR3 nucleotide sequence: TGTGCCAGCAGTTACTCGATACGAGGGGTTGAAAAACTGTTTTTT. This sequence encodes CASSYSIRGVEKLFF.

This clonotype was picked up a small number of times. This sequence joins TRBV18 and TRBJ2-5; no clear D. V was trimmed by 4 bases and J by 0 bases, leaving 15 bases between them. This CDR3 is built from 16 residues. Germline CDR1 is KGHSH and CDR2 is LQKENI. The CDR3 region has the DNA TGTGCCAGCTCACTAACCCGGGCCAGGAACCAAGAGACCCAGTACTTC. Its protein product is CASSLTRARNQETQYF.

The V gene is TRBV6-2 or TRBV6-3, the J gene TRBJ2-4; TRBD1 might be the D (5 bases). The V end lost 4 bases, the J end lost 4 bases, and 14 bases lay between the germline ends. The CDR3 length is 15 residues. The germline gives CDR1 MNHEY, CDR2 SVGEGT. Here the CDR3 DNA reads TGTGCCAGCAGTTCTTTCAGGGTTGAGAAAAACATTCAGTACTTC. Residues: CASSSFRVEKNIQYF.

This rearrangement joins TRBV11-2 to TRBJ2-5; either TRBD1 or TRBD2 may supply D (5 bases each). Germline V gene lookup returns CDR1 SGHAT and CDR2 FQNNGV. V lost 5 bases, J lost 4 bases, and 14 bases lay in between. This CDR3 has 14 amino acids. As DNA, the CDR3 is TGTGCCAGCAGCCCTGGGACCCCACGAGAGACCCAGTACTTC. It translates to CASSPGTPRETQYF.